Below, 3 T cell receptor beta chains from the same sample are listed, as sequenced in a study of B cell selection in AIRE deficiency. Measured with immunoSEQ multiplex PCR; TCRdb has only the in-frame clones, and not every one. The sample lists about 25,000 clones, nearly 97% occurring once. Conventional CD4 T cells were sorted as CD4+CD127+ cells. Sequenced input: CD4+CD127+ conventional T cells sorted from PBMCs. The receptor set was obtained from a human donor in good health.

The chain is built from TRBV5-6 and TRBJ2-7; 9 bases fit TRBD2. The length of the CDR3 is 18 residues. Looked up from germline, CDR1 is SGHDT and CDR2 is YYEEEE. V dropped 3 bases and J dropped 6; count of bases not matched to a gene: 19. CDR3 region: CASSSPPLLQRGELEQYF. The CDR3 region has the DNA TGTGCCAGCAGCTCGCCCCCCCTCCTACAGCGGGGGGAACTCGAGCAGTACTTC.

The rearrangement links TRBV7-3 to TRBJ2-5; tentatively, D is TRBD1 (5 bases). The CDR3 is made up of 13 amino acids. Trimming pared 3 bases from V and 4 bases from J, leaving 9 bases between. Germline V lookup: CDR1 SGHTA, CDR2 FQGTGA. CDR3 DNA sequence: TGTGCCAGCAGCTTGAGCAGGGCAGAGACCCAGTACTTC. It codes for CASSLSRAETQYF.

The CDR3 DNA reads as TGTGCCAGCAGCACAGGGGCCGGAAACACCATATATTTT. Its translation is CASSTGAGNTIYF. This chain uses TRBV6-1 with TRBJ1-3; 7 bases align to TRBD1. Looked up from germline, CDR1 is MNHNS and CDR2 is SASEGT. The J segment lost 4 bases and the V segment lost 6 bases, leaving 3 bases of the junction unmatched. This CDR3 contains 13 residues.